The present T cell receptor beta chain was sequenced within a study of PD-L1 blockade in urothelial cancer. Repertoires were generated with immunoSEQ multiplex PCR, while TCRdb's copy carries only in-frame clones and drops some. The sample has 49,000 or so clones, approximately 85% seen once. Time point in this sample: pretreatment peripheral blood. V lost 9 bases to trimming and J lost 6 bases, with 26 bases between them. This CDR3 region has 16 residues. From germline, CDR1 is MDHEN and CDR2 SYDVKM. The specimen comprised PBMCs, sampled around atezolizumab (anti-PD-L1) treatment. The receptor was derived from a man in his 70s with urothelial cancer. V and J are TRBV28 and TRBJ1-1, with D possibly TRBD1 on 6 matching bases. The CDR3 sequence: CASYRAGGGGRAEAFF. For the CDR3, the DNA is TGTGCCAGTTACAGGGCGGGCGGGGGTGGAAGGGCTGAAGCTTTCTTT.